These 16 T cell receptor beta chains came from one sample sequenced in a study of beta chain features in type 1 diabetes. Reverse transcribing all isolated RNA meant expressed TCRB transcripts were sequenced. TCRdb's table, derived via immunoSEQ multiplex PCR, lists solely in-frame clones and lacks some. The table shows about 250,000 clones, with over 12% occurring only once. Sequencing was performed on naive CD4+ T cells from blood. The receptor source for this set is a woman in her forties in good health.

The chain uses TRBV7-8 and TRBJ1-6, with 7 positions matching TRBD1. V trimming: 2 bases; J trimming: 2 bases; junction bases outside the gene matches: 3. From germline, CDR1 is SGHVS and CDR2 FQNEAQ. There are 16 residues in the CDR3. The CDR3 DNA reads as TGTGCCAGCAGCTTAAGGGGGCAGCCCTATAATTCACCCCTCCACTTT. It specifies CASSLRGQPYNSPLHF.

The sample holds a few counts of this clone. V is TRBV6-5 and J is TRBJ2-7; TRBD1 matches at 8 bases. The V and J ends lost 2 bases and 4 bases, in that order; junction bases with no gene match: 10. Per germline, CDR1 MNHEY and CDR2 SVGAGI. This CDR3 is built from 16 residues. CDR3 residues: CASSYLFLDRVYEQYF. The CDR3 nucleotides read TGTGCCAGCAGTTACCTATTCCTGGACAGGGTATACGAGCAGTACTTC.

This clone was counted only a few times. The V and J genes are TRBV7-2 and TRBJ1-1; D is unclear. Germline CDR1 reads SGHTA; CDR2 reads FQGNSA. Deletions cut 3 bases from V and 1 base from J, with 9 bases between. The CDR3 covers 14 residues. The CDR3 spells CASSLRFTNTEAFF. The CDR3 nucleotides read TGTGCCAGCAGCTTGCGCTTTACGAACACTGAAGCTTTCTTT.

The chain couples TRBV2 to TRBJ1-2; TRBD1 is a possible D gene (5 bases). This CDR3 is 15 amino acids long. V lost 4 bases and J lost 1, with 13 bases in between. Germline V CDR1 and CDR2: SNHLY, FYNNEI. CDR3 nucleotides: TGTGCCAGCAGTGCAGACAGACCCTTTAACTATGGCTACACCTTC. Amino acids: CASSADRPFNYGYTF.

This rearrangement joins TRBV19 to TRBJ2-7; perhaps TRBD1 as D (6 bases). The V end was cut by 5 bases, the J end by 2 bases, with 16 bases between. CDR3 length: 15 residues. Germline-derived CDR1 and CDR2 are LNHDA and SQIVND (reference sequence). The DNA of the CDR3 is TGTGCCAGTAGTTCTGGGGGACAAGAAGCCTACGAGCAGTACTTC. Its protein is CASSSGGQEAYEQYF.

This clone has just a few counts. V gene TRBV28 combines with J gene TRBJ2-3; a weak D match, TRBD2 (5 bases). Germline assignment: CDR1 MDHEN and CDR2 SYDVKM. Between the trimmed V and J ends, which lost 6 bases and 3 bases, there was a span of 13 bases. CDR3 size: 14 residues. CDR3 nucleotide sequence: TGTGCCAGCAGGAGGAGCGTAGCGACAGATACGCAGTATTTT. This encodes CASRRSVATDTQYF.

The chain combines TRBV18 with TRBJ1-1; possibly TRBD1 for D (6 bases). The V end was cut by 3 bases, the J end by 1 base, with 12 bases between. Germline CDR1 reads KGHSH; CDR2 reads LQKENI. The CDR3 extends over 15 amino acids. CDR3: CASSPSQGSNTEAFF. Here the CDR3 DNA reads TGTGCCAGCTCACCTAGTCAGGGGTCGAACACTGAAGCTTTCTTT.

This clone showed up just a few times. The CDR3 sequence: CASASDGTSGGKTQYF. Here the CDR3 DNA reads TGTGCTAGTGCCTCCGACGGGACTAGCGGGGGGAAGACCCAGTACTTC. The rearrangement joins TRBV12-5 to TRBJ2-5; 15 bases fit TRBD2. The junction had 9 bases not matched to a gene; V was cut back by 7 bases and J by 6 bases. The CDR3 loop spans 16 amino acids. Per germline, CDR1 LGHNT and CDR2 FRNRAP.

The CDR3 loop is CASSERTVSYGYTF. CDR3 sequence (DNA): TGTGCCAGCAGTGAAAGGACAGTATCCTATGGCTACACCTTC. The genes are TRBV6-1 and TRBJ1-2, with D maybe TRBD1 (6 bases). CDR1 and CDR2 (germline): MNHNS, SASEGT. V lost 2 bases, J lost 4 bases, and 11 bases lay in between. The CDR3 sequence is 14 residues long.

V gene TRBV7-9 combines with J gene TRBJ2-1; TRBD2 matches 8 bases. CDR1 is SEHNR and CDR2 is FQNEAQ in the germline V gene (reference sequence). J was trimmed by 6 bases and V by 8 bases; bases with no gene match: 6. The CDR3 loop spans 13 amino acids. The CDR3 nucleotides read TGTGCCAGCCACGTCGGGAGGGGCAATGAGCAGTTCTTC. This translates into CASHVGRGNEQFF.

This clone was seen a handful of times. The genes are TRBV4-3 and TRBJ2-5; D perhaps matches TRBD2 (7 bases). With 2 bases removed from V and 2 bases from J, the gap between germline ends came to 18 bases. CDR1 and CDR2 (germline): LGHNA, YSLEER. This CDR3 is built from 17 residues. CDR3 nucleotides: TGCGCCAGCAGCCAAAGATTGGGGGGGGCAACTCAAGAGACCCAGTACTTC. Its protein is CASSQRLGGATQETQYF.

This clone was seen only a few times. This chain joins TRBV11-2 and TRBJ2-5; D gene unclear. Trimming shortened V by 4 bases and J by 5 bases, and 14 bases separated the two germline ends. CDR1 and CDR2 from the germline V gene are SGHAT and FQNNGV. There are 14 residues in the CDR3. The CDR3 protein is CASSSRPSGETQYF. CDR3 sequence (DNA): TGTGCCAGCAGCTCTCGGCCGTCCGGGGAGACCCAGTACTTC.

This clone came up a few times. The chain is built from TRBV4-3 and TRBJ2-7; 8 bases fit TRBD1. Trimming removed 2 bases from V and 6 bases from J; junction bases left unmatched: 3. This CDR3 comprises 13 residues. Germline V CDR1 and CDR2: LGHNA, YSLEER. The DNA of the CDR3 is TGCGCCAGCAGCCAAATACAGGGGGTCGAGCAGTACTTC. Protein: CASSQIQGVEQYF.

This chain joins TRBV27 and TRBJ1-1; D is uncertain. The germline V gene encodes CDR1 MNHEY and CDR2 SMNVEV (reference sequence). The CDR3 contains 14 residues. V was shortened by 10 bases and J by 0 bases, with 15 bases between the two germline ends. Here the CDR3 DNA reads TGTGCCACCAAAGATCACTCGATGAACACTGAAGCTTTCTTT. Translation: CATKDHSMNTEAFF.

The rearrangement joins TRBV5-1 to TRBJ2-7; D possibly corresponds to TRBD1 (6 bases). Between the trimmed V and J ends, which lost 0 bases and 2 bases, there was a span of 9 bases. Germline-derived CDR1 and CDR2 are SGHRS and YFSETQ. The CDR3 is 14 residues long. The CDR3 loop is CASSLGDRPYEQYF. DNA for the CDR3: TGCGCCAGCAGCTTGGGAGACAGGCCCTACGAGCAGTACTTC.

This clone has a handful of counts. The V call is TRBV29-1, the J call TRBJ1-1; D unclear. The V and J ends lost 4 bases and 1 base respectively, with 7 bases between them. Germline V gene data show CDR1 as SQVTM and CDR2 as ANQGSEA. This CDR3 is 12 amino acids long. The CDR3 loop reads CSVAPGNTEAFF. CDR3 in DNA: TGCAGCGTTGCCCCAGGGAACACTGAAGCTTTCTTT.